Shown below are 4 T cell receptor beta chains from a single sample sequenced in a study of blood T cell repertoires in COVID-19. Sequencing was performed with immunoSEQ multiplex PCR; in TCRdb, only in-frame clones are kept and a portion is missing. The sample shows some 150,000 clones, around 81% of them seen only once. The material sequenced was peripheral blood. The receptors shown here come from a human donor with acute or convalescent COVID-19. The donor label of this sample is uncertain.

The chain carries TRBV28 and TRBJ1-3; D possibly corresponds to TRBD1 (6 bases). The CDR3 is 14 amino acids. Trimming pared 6 bases from V and 2 bases from J, leaving 11 bases between. In germline, CDR1 is MDHEN, CDR2 SYDVKM. In DNA form, the CDR3 reads TGTGCCAGCAGCGTAACAGGGACTGGAAACACCATATATTTT. This codes for CASSVTGTGNTIYF.

The CDR3 DNA is TGTGCCAGCAGAATGTGGCAGGGGCAGCCCCAGCATTTT. Protein product: CASRMWQGQPQHF. The gene calls are TRBV6-5 and TRBJ1-5; D may be TRBD1 (6 bases). Germline CDR1 MNHEY, CDR2 SVGAGI. The germline V and J ends were trimmed by 6 bases and 7 bases, with 13 bases remaining between them. This CDR3 is 13 amino acids long.

This clone appeared many times. The chain joins TRBV19 to TRBJ2-2; 7 bases map to TRBD2. Trimming took 4 bases from V and 2 from J; bases not matched to a gene: 7. In germline, CDR1 is LNHDA, CDR2 SQIVND (reference sequence). The CDR3 is made up of 16 amino acids. The CDR3 spells CASSREGRVNTGELFF. The CDR3 coding sequence is TGTGCCAGTAGTAGGGAGGGCCGGGTTAACACCGGGGAGCTGTTTTTT. The variable domain in full, with the rest retrieved from reference TRBV19 and TRBJ2-2, is DGGITQSPKYLFRKEGQNVTLSCEQNLNHDAMYWYRQDPGQGLRLIYYSQIVNDFQKGDIAEGYSVSREKKESFPLTVTSAQKNPTAFYLCASSREGRVNTGELFFGEGSRLTVL.

The chain recombines TRBV6-4 with TRBJ2-7; TRBD2 agrees at 11 bases. The germline gives CDR1 MRHNA, CDR2 SNTAGT. This CDR3 comprises 16 residues. The trim removed 4 bases at V and 3 bases at J, leaving 8 bases unmatched. The CDR3 nucleotides are TGTGCCAGCAGTGCATCTAGCGGGGGGCCTAACTACGAGCAGTACTTC. It is translated as CASSASSGGPNYEQYF.